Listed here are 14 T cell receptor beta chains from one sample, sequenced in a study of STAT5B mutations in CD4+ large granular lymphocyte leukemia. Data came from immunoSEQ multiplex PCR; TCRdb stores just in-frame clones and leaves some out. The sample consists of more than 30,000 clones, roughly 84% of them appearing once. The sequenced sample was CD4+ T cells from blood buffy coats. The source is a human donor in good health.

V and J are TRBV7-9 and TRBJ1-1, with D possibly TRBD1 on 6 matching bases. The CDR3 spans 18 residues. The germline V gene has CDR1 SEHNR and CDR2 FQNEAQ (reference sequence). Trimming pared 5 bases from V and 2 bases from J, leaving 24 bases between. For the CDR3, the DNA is TGTGCCAGCAGCCGAGGGGGGGGCATCCCCCCCCGAAACACTGAAGCTTTCTTT. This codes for CASSRGGGIPPRNTEAFF.

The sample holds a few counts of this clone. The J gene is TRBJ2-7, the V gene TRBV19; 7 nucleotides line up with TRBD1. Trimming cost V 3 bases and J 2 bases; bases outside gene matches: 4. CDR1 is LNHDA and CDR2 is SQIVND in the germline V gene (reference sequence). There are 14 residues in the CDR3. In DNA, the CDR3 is TGTGCCAGTAGTATCGGGACAGCGGCCTACGAGCAGTACTTC. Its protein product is CASSIGTAAYEQYF.

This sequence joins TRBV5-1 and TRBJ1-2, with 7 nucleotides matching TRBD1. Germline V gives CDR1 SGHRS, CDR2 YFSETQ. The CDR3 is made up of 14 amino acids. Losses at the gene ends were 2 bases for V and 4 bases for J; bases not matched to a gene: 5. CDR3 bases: TGCGCCAGCAGCTTCGGACAGGCTTTCTATGGCTACACCTTC. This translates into CASSFGQAFYGYTF. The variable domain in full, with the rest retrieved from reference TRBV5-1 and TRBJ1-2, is KAGVTQTPRYLIKTRGQQVTLSCSPISGHRSVSWYQQTPGQGLQFLFEYFSETQRNKGNFPGRFSGRQFSNSRSEMNVSTLELGDSALYLCASSFGQAFYGYTFGSGTRLTVV.

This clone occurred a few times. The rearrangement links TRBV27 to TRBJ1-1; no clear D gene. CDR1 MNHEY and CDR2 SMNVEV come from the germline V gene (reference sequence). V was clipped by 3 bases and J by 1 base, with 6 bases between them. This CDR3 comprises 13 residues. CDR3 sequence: CASSFPGNTEAFF. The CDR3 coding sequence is TGTGCCAGCAGTTTCCCCGGGAACACTGAAGCTTTCTTT.

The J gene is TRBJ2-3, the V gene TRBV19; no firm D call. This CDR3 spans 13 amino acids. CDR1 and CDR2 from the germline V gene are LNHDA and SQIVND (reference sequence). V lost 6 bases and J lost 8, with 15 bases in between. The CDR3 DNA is TGTGCCAGTAGCAAAACTCTTCACGGTACGCAGTATTTT. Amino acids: CASSKTLHGTQYF.

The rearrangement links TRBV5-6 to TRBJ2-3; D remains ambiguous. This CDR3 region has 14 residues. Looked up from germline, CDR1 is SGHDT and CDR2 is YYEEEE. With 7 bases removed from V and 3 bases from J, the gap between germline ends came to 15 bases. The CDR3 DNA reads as TGTGCCAGCCACAAGGAAGGTAGAACAGATACGCAGTATTTT. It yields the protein CASHKEGRTDTQYF.

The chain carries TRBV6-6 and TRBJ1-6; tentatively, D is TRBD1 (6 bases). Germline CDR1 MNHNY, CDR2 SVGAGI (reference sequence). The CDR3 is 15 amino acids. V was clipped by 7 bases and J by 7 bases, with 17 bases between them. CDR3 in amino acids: CASTFTGAKNSPLHF. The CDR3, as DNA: TGTGCCAGCACGTTTACGGGGGCAAAGAATTCACCCCTCCACTTT.

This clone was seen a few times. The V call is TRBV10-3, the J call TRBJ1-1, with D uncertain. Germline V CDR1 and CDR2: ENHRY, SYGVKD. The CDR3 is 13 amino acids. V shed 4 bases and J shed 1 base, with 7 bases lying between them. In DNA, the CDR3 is TGTGCCATCAGTGCCACACAGAACACTGAAGCTTTCTTT. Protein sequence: CAISATQNTEAFF.

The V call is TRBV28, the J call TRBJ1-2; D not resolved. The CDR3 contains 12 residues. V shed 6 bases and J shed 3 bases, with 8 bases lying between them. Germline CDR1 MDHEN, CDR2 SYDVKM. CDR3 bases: TGTGCCAGCAGGATTAAGGACTATGGCTACACCTTC. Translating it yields CASRIKDYGYTF.

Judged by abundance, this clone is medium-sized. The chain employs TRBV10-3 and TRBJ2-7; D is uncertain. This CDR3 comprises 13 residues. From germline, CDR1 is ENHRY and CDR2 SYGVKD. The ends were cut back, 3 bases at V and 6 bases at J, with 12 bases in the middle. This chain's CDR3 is CAISDPEYPEQYF. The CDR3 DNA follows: TGTGCCATCAGTGATCCGGAGTACCCCGAGCAGTACTTC.

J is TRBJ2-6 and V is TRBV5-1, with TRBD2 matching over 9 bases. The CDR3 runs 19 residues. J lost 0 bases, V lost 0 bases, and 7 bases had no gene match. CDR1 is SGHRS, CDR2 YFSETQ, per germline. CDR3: CASSLGTSGLISGANVLTF. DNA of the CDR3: TGCGCCAGCAGCTTGGGCACTAGCGGGTTGATCTCTGGGGCCAACGTCCTGACTTTC.

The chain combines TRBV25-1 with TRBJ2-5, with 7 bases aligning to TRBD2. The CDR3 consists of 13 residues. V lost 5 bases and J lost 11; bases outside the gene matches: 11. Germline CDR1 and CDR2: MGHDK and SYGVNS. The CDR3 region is CASSMAPLREQYF. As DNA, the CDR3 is TGTGCCAGCAGTATGGCTCCCTTGCGGGAGCAGTACTTC.

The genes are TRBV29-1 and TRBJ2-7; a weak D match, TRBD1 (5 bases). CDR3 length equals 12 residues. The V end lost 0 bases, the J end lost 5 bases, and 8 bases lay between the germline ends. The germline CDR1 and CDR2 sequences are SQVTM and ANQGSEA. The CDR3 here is CSVEDGANEQYF. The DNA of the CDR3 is TGCAGCGTTGAAGATGGGGCAAACGAGCAGTACTTC.

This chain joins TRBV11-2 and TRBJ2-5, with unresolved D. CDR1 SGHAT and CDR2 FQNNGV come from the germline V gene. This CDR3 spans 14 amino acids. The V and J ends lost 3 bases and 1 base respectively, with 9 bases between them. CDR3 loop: CASSFMETQETQYF. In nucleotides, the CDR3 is TGTGCCAGCAGCTTCATGGAGACCCAAGAGACCCAGTACTTC.